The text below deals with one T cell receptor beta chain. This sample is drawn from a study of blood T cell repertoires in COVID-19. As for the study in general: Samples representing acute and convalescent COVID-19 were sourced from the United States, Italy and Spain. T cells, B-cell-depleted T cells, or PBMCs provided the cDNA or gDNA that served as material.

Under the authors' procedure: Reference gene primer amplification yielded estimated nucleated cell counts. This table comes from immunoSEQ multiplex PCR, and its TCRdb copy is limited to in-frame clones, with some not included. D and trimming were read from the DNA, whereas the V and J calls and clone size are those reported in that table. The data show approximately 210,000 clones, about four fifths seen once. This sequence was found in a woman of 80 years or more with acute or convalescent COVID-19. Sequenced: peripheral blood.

The CDR3 DNA reads as TGTGCCAGCAGCCAAACCTCGACAGTTAACTATGGCTACACCTTC. This encodes CASSQTSTVNYGYTF. This rearrangement joins TRBV4-2 to TRBJ1-2; D perhaps matches TRBD1 (5 bases). Germline V lookup: CDR1 LGHNA, CDR2 YNFKEQ. Deletions cut 2 bases from V and 1 base from J, with 11 bases between. The CDR3 sequence is 15 residues long.